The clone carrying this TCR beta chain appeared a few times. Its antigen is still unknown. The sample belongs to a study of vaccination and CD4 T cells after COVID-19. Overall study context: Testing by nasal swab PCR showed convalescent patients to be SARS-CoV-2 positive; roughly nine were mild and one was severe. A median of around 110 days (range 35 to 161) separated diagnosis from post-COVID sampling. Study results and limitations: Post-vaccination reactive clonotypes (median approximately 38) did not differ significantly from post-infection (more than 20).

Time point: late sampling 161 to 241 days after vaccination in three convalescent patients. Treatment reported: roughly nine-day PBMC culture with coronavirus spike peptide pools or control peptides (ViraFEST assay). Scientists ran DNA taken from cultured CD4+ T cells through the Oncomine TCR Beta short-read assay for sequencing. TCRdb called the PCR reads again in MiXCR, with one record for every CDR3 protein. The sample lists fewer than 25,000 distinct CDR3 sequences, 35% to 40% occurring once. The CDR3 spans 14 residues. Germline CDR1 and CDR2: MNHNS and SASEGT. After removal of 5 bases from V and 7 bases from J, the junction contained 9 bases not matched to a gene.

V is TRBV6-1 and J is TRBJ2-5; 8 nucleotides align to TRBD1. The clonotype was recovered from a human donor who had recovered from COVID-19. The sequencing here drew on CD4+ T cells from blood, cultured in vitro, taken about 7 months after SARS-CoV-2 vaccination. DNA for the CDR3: TGTGCCAGCAGTCCGACAGGGGTACGGGGGACCCAGTACTTC. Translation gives CASSPTGVRGTQYF.